This T cell receptor (beta chain) was recovered during a study of Ad26.COV2.S vaccination and SARS-CoV-2 variants. There are 15 residues in the CDR3. V lost 3 bases, J lost 0 bases, and 11 bases lay in between. CDR1 and CDR2 (germline): LNHDA, SQIVND (reference sequence). Treatment reported: around 19 received Ad26.COV2.S at low or high dose, single or two shots; roughly five received placebo; per-sample allocation not given. Samples came from day 63 after the first vaccine or placebo injection. Sequenced by immunoSEQ multiplex PCR; TCRdb stores in-frame clones only, minus some. The sample carries approximately 410,000 clones, roughly 90% recorded once.

The rearrangement links TRBV19 to TRBJ2-5, with D perhaps TRBD2 (5 bases). This sequence originates from a person between 18 and 65 years old who received the Ad26.COV2.S COVID-19 vaccine or a placebo. The source was peripheral blood, collected in a trial of Ad26.COV2.S vaccine versus placebo. CDR3 in amino acids: CASSMPAGHQETQYF. The CDR3 DNA reads TGTGCCAGTAGTATGCCGGCGGGCCACCAAGAGACCCAGTACTTC.